The 18 T cell receptor beta chains below come from one sample, sequenced in a study of T cells in women clearing cervical HPV infection. The repertoire was sequenced with immunoSEQ multiplex PCR; TCRdb's copy has only in-frame clones and lacks some. The listing contains just over 20,000 clones. The specimen was blood buffy coat. These receptors all stem from a woman aged 18-69 years with a cervical HPV16 infection that either progressed to CIN3+ or cleared (not recorded which).

Turning to this clone: From the germline J gene comes the end of the CDR3, since the read stops 3 residues before it. The chain carries TRBV9 and TRBJ2-2; D unclear. V was cut by 4 bases and J by 2 bases, with 3 bases left in between. This CDR3 region has 12 residues. Germline loops: CDR1 SGDLS, CDR2 YYNGEE. The part of the CDR3 DNA that was read is TGTGCCAGCAGCACTAACACCGGGGAG. Protein: CASSTNTGE. The full CDR3 protein is CASSTNTGELFF. Full variable domain (missing parts from reference TRBV9 and TRBJ2-2): DSGVTQTPKHLITATGQRVTLRCSPRSGDLSVYWYQQSLDQGLQFLIQYYNGEERAKGNILERFSAQQFPDLHSELNLSSLELGDSALYFCASSTNTGELFFGEGSRLTVL.

Of note for this clone: Its ends do not fully match the called genes, so a read error is possible. Sequencing ends 3 residues short of the CDR3 end; the germline J gene provides the rest. V and J are TRBV7-7 and TRBJ2-5, with TRBD2 matching 8 bases. Germline V CDR1 and CDR2: SSHAT, FNYEAQ (reference sequence). The CDR3 is 15 residues long. CDR3 region: CASSPTGGGGETQYF. The CDR3 DNA, read in part, is TGTGCTAGCAGCCCCACGGGGGGGGGCGGAGAGACC.

With respect to this clone: The read ends 3 residues before the CDR3 terminus; that terminus is restored from the germline J gene. The chain combines TRBV4-1 with TRBJ1-4; 9 bases agree with TRBD1. Germline CDR1 reads MGHRA; CDR2 reads YSYEKL. The CDR3 is 15 residues long. The sequenced CDR3 bases are TGCGCCAGCAGCCAAATCGGGACAGGGTTGTCACCA. The encoded protein is CASSQIGTGLSP. The whole CDR3 is CASSQIGTGLSPLFF.

To note about this clone: Read sequence stops 3 residues before the CDR3 end, and the germline J gene provides the missing end. The chain recombines TRBV19 with TRBJ2-3; 9 nucleotides agree with TRBD1. Germline loops: CDR1 LNHDA, CDR2 SQIVND (reference sequence). This CDR3 has 15 amino acids. The DNA read from the CDR3 is TGTGCCAGTAGTTCCCCGGGACAGGGCAATCAGCCG. It encodes CASSSPGQGNQP. The complete CDR3 sequence is CASSSPGQGNQPQYF.

A note on this clone: From the germline J gene comes the end of the CDR3, since the read stops 3 residues before it. V and J are TRBV19 and TRBJ2-3, with 9 bases fitting TRBD1. V dropped 4 bases and J dropped 6; count of bases not matched to a gene: 11. The CDR3 is 16 residues long. Germline V gene sequence: CDR1 LNHDA, CDR2 SQIVND (reference sequence). CDR3 DNA (partial): TGTGCCAGTAGTAATAAGTGGGGCACAGGGGGCGATACG. Translation gives CASSNKWGTGGDT. From start to end, the CDR3 is CASSNKWGTGGDTQYF.

Worth noting for this clone: The read stops 3 residues short of the end of the CDR3; the missing end is completed from the germline J gene. The same CDR3 can be traced to other DNA sequences in this sample. V is TRBV7-9 and J is TRBJ1-1; 10 nucleotides agree with TRBD1. CDR3 length equals 14 residues. Germline values: CDR1 SEHNR, CDR2 FQNEAQ (reference sequence). Here the CDR3 reads CASSSRGTGDAAFF. CDR3 bases read: TGTGCCAGCAGCTCTCGGGGGACAGGGGATGCA.

Comment on this clone: The observed sequence ends 3 residues before the CDR3 terminus, with the missing tail filled in from the germline J gene. The gene calls are TRBV11-2 and TRBJ2-5; the match to TRBD2 covers 10 bases. There are 15 residues in the CDR3. Germline V gives CDR1 SGHAT, CDR2 FQNNGV. J was trimmed by 5 bases and V by 4 bases; bases with no gene match: 7. The sequenced part of the CDR3 DNA is TGTGCCAGCAGCTCCGGACTAGCGGAAACGGAGACC. It translates to CASSSGLAETET. The complete CDR3 protein is CASSSGLAETETQYF.

Points on this clone: The CDR3 goes on 3 residues after the read ends, and that part is filled in from the germline J gene. V usage is TRBV2 and J usage is TRBJ2-1; a weak D match, TRBD1 (6 bases). The germline V and J ends were trimmed by 6 bases and 4 bases, with 10 bases remaining between them. The CDR3 spans 13 residues. CDR1 SNHLY and CDR2 FYNNEI come from the germline V gene. The covered CDR3 bases are TGTGCCAGCAGCGCTACAGGGTACAATGAG. This sequence encodes CASSATGYNE. The complete CDR3 sequence is CASSATGYNEQFF.

Notes on this clone: The read terminates 3 residues ahead of where the CDR3 ends, so the germline J gene completes it. J is TRBJ1-6 and V is TRBV20-1; 9 bases line up with TRBD1. Unmatched junction bases numbered 3, after V lost 5 bases and J lost 7 bases. This CDR3 has 13 residues. The germline CDR1 and CDR2 sequences are DFQATT and SNEGSKA (reference sequence). CDR3 amino acids: CSARDRDNSPLHF. The part of the CDR3 DNA that was read is TGCAGTGCTCGGGACAGGGACAATTCACCC.

With respect to this clone: The sequenced fragment ends 3 residues before the CDR3 boundary, so the rest is inferred from the germline J gene. The rearrangement links TRBV2 to TRBJ1-6, with D hard to call. The ends were cut back, 5 bases at V and 7 bases at J, with 15 bases in the middle. The length of the CDR3 is 15 residues. Germline CDR1 and CDR2: SNHLY and FYNNEI. CDR3 DNA (partial): TGTGCCAGCAGTCCCTATGGAGGGCAGAATTCACCC. Amino acid sequence: CASSPYGGQNSP. The full CDR3 protein reads CASSPYGGQNSPLHF. The whole variable domain, remainder taken from reference TRBV2 and TRBJ1-6, is EPEVTQTPSHQVTQMGQEVILRCVPISNHLYFYWYRQILGQKVEFLVSFYNNEISEKSEIFDDQFSVERPDGSNFTLKIRSTKLEDSAMYFCASSPYGGQNSPLHFGNGTRLTVT.

Of note for this clone: The read is 3 residues too short to cover the CDR3 end, so that end is filled in from the germline J gene. The gene calls are TRBV7-2 and TRBJ2-7, with a possible D match to TRBD1 (6 bases). CDR1 is SGHTA, CDR2 FQGNSA, per germline. V was shortened by 7 bases and J by 3 bases, with 19 bases between the two germline ends. The CDR3 runs 15 residues. CDR3 DNA, as far as it was read: TGTGCCAGCACGACCCTCCCAGGGGATGGCTACGAG. Translated, it gives CASTTLPGDGYE. The full CDR3 sequence reads CASTTLPGDGYEQYF.

A note on this clone: The sequence runs out 3 residues before the end of the CDR3; the remainder is reconstructed from the germline J gene. The rearrangement uses TRBV7-9 and TRBJ2-5; TRBD2 is a possible D gene (5 bases). V was trimmed by 4 bases and J by 5 bases, leaving 11 bases between them. This CDR3 has 13 amino acids. The germline V gene has CDR1 SEHNR and CDR2 FQNEAQ (reference sequence). The sequenced CDR3 bases are TGTGCCAGCAGCTGGTCCGAGCGGGAGACC. The encoded protein is CASSWSERET. The CDR3, in full, reads CASSWSERETQYF.

As to this clone: The read terminates 3 residues ahead of where the CDR3 ends, so the germline J gene completes it. This sequence joins TRBV2 and TRBJ2-3, with 7 bases fitting TRBD1. V gave up 5 bases and J gave up 0 bases; unmatched junction bases: 2. Germline V lookup: CDR1 SNHLY, CDR2 FYNNEI. The CDR3 length is 14 residues. The CDR3 DNA, read in part, is TGTGCCAGCAGTAACAGGGGAAGCACAGATACG. Protein: CASSNRGSTDT. The whole CDR3 sequence is CASSNRGSTDTQYF. The whole variable domain, filled in from reference TRBV2 and TRBJ2-3, reads EPEVTQTPSHQVTQMGQEVILRCVPISNHLYFYWYRQILGQKVEFLVSFYNNEISEKSEIFDDQFSVERPDGSNFTLKIRSTKLEDSAMYFCASSNRGSTDTQYFGPGTRLTVL.

As concerns this clone: The read halts 3 residues ahead of the CDR3 end, with the missing end drawn from the germline J gene. The chain joins TRBV6-2 or TRBV6-3 to TRBJ2-1; 7 bases are a match to TRBD1. The CDR3 has 15 amino acids. The V and J ends lost 2 bases and 8 bases, in that order; junction bases with no gene match: 9. Germline V gene lookup returns CDR1 MNHEY and CDR2 SVGEGT. CDR3 protein: CASSYPEKGGDEQFF. The sequenced CDR3 bases are TGTGCCAGCAGTTACCCCGAGAAAGGGGGCGATGAG.

A remark on this clone: The CDR3 goes on 3 residues after the read ends, and that part is filled in from the germline J gene. The gene calls are TRBV3-1 (or the pseudogene TRBV3-2) and TRBJ2-4; D not resolved. Germline assignment: CDR1 LGHDT and CDR2 YNNKEL (reference sequence). The CDR3 length is 11 residues. The sequenced part of the CDR3 DNA is TGTGCCAGCAGCCCCCAGTGTTTT. Its protein product is CASSPQCF. The whole CDR3 region reads CASSPQCFQYF.

As regards this clone: The CDR3 extends 3 residues past the end of the read, so its final part is completed from the germline J gene. This sequence joins TRBV13 and TRBJ2-3; TRBD1 matches at 8 bases. Trimming cost V 2 bases and J 3 bases; bases outside gene matches: 4. This CDR3 spans 15 amino acids. Germline CDR1 reads PRHDT; CDR2 reads FYEKMQ (reference sequence). The covered CDR3 bases are TGTGCCAGCAGCTTATTCAGGGGGCGTACAGATACG. It is translated as CASSLFRGRTDT. The entire CDR3 sequence reads CASSLFRGRTDTQYF. Full variable domain (outside the CDR3, taken from reference TRBV13 and TRBJ2-3): AAGVIQSPRHLIKEKRETATLKCYPIPRHDTVYWYQQGPGQDPQFLISFYEKMQSDKGSIPDRFSAQQFSDYHSELNMSSLELGDSALYFCASSLFRGRTDTQYFGPGTRLTVL.

Comment on this clone: Read data end 3 residues before the CDR3 end; the end is taken from the germline J gene. The chain is built from TRBV20-1 and TRBJ1-1, with a weak D call TRBD1 (6 bases). Trimming took off 0 bases at V and 0 bases at J, with 11 bases between the two ends. The CDR3 consists of 15 residues. CDR1 is DFQATT, CDR2 SNEGSKA, per germline (reference sequence). The CDR3 DNA, read in part, is TGCAGTGCTAGAGAACAGGGTTCCCTGAACACTGAA. This gives the protein CSAREQGSLNTE. The whole CDR3 reads CSAREQGSLNTEAFF.

Comment on this clone: The CDR3 extends 3 residues past the end of the read, so its final part is completed from the germline J gene. The rearrangement links TRBV28 to TRBJ1-2; TRBD1 agrees at 7 bases. This CDR3 region has 15 residues. Trimming took 6 bases from V and 0 from J; bases not matched to a gene: 7. Germline values: CDR1 MDHEN, CDR2 SYDVKM. The part of the CDR3 DNA that was read is TGTGCCAGCAGACCACAGGGGAGTTCTAACTATGGC. Translated, it gives CASRPQGSSNYG. The whole CDR3 is CASRPQGSSNYGYTF.